The entry that follows covers one TCR beta chain sequence. Measured with immunoSEQ multiplex PCR; TCRdb has only the in-frame clones, and not every one. Of 70,000 to 85,000 clones listed, about 83% are singletons. These data originate in a study of blood T cell repertoires in COVID-19. Trimming removed 4 bases from V and 7 bases from J; junction bases left unmatched: 9. Germline lookup yields CDR1 MNHNS and CDR2 SASEGT. The CDR3 spans 16 residues. The source material was peripheral blood. The chain has TRBV6-1 and TRBJ2-1; 11 nucleotides agree with TRBD2. The source is a human donor in a cohort sampled during active COVID-19. CDR3 bases: TGTGCCAGCAGTGCCCCTAGCGGGAGGCATAAAAATGAGCAGTTCTTC. Translation gives CASSAPSGRHKNEQFF.